This TCR beta chain was sequenced in a study of T cells in Graves' hyperthyroidism and ophthalmopathy. Study-wide points: Ophthalmopathy and stable hyperthyroidism were told apart by a 13 V-J model. In validation, the model predicted ophthalmopathy. These predictions came a median 6.5 months before onset.

RNA transcripts provided the source from which TCR beta CDR3 regions were amplified. First-round RT-PCR with HTBI primers amplified the TCR CDR3 region. Each CDR3 protein gets one entry after TCRdb re-called the multiplex PCR reads with MiXCR. The repertoire includes about 480,000 distinct CDR3 sequences, approximately 25% of them detected once, and about 10% sits in the top ten. This clonotype has just a few counts. Its target is unknown. One base away lies a much larger clone, so this may be a sequencing read error. The germline V gene has CDR1 GTSNPN and CDR2 SVGIG (reference sequence). The CDR3 has 11 amino acids. A Clinical Activity Score of at least 3, a NOSPECS grade of at least 4 and a duration under 3 months were recorded in the ophthalmopathy patients. Lactation, pregnancy, other autoimmune disease or uncontrolled infection excluded patients.

V is TRBV30 and J is TRBJ2-3; D unresolved. Input material: blood. The source of this sequence is a woman aged 25 to 39 with Graves' ophthalmopathy. As DNA, the CDR3 is TGTGCCTGGAGTGTAGCAGATACGCAGGATTTT. Encoded protein: CAWSVADTQDF. Full variable domain (outside the CDR3, taken from reference TRBV30 and TRBJ2-3): SQTIHQWPATLVQPVGSPLSLECTVEGTSNPNLYWYRQAAGRGLQLLFYSVGIGQISSEVPQNLSASRPQDRQFILSSKKLLLSDSGFYLCAWSVADTQDFGPGTRLTVL.